The 10 T cell receptor beta chains in this list originate from one sample, sequenced in a study of T cell responses to AZD1222 COVID-19 vaccine. Some clones are missing from TCRdb's copy, which holds only in-frame ones; the method was immunoSEQ multiplex PCR. The sample holds around 140,000 clones, 91% seen once. The sample here was peripheral blood, taken on day 0 of AZD1222 vaccination. The origin of the receptors is an adult in good health.

In regard to this clone: The same CDR3 can be traced to other DNA sequences in this sample. The chain has TRBV2 and TRBJ1-1, with D unresolved. V dropped 6 bases and J dropped 4 bases, with 3 bases sitting between them. Germline assignment: CDR1 SNHLY and CDR2 FYNNEI. The CDR3 length is 10 residues. The CDR3 region has the DNA TGTGCCAGCAGGGGCACTGAAGCTTTCTTT. This sequence encodes CASRGTEAFF.

This clone was seen once. The rearrangement joins TRBV27 to TRBJ1-2; possibly TRBD1 for D (5 bases). V was shortened by 2 bases and J by 3 bases, with 10 bases between the two germline ends. CDR3 size: 14 residues. In germline, CDR1 is MNHEY, CDR2 SMNVEV (reference sequence). CDR3 nucleotide sequence: TGTGCCAGCAGTTTAAACGGGGCTGACTATGGCTACACCTTC. Its protein product is CASSLNGADYGYTF.

The V and J genes are TRBV5-1 and TRBJ2-5, with 9 bases aligning to TRBD2. With 3 bases clipped from V and 5 bases from J, the junction kept 8 bases outside the gene matches. Germline-derived CDR1 and CDR2 are SGHRS and YFSETQ. The CDR3 contains 15 residues. The CDR3 nucleotides read TGCGCCAGCAGCTACTTTAGCGGGAGAGAGGAGACCCAGTACTTC. It codes for CASSYFSGREETQYF. Looking up the rest from reference TRBV5-1 and TRBJ2-5 gives the full variable domain: KAGVTQTPRYLIKTRGQQVTLSCSPISGHRSVSWYQQTPGQGLQFLFEYFSETQRNKGNFPGRFSGRQFSNSRSEMNVSTLELGDSALYLCASSYFSGREETQYFGPGTRLLVL.

The chain is built from TRBV12-3 or TRBV12-4 and TRBJ2-1; D is unresolved. V dropped 3 bases and J dropped 2 bases, with 2 bases sitting between them. The CDR3 is made up of 12 amino acids. CDR3 nucleotides: TGTGCCAGCAGTTTTCCCTACAATGAGCAGTTCTTC. This sequence encodes CASSFPYNEQFF.

The CDR3 reads CASSQDLRGYSGNTIYF. CDR3 nucleotides: TGTGCCAGCAGCCAAGATCTCAGGGGTTACTCTGGAAACACCATATATTTT. The chain couples TRBV4-2 to TRBJ1-3; D is perhaps TRBD1 (6 bases). CDR3 length: 17 amino acids. Per germline, CDR1 LGHNA and CDR2 YNFKEQ. Trimming removed 0 bases at V and 0 bases at J, with 12 bases between.

The genes are TRBV19 and TRBJ1-2; 7 bases agree with TRBD1. There are 15 residues in the CDR3. CDR1 is LNHDA and CDR2 is SQIVND in the germline V gene (reference sequence). Trimming at V came to 8 bases and at J to 2 bases, leaving 11 bases not matched to a gene. The CDR3 reads CASAGDSLLNYGYTF. Written as DNA, the CDR3 is TGTGCCAGTGCAGGGGACAGCCTCTTAAACTATGGCTACACCTTC.

The rearrangement links TRBV29-1 to TRBJ2-3; 9 bases map to TRBD1. The CDR3 contains 13 residues. The J segment lost 4 bases and the V segment lost 4 bases, leaving 3 bases of the junction unmatched. The V gene's germline CDR1 is SQVTM and CDR2 ANQGSEA. The CDR3 sequence is CSVGTGGADTQYF. The CDR3 coding sequence is TGCAGCGTTGGCACAGGGGGCGCAGATACGCAGTATTTT.

This chain connects TRBV6-2 or TRBV6-3 to TRBJ1-1; the D gene is possibly TRBD1 (5 bases). Trimming shortened V by 2 bases and J by 8 bases, and 9 bases separated the two germline ends. This CDR3 contains 12 residues. Germline CDR1 and CDR2: MNHEY and SVGEGT. The CDR3 sequence: CASSYVGPEAFF. The CDR3, as DNA: TGTGCCAGCAGTTACGTGGGGCCCGAAGCTTTCTTT.

The chain recombines TRBV2 with TRBJ2-5; 11 bases fit TRBD2. The V gene end was trimmed by 8 bases and the J gene end by 5 bases; junction bases not matched to a gene: 19. The CDR3 runs to 18 residues. CDR1 is SNHLY and CDR2 is FYNNEI in the germline V gene. The CDR3 sequence: CASFIYGFSGRAVETQYF. The DNA for the CDR3 is TGTGCCAGCTTTATTTATGGATTTAGCGGGAGGGCCGTGGAGACCCAGTACTTC.

V is TRBV2 and J is TRBJ1-5, with unresolved D. Germline V gene lookup returns CDR1 SNHLY and CDR2 FYNNEI. The CDR3 loop spans 12 amino acids. V lost 3 bases to trimming and J lost 7 bases, with 7 bases between them. The CDR3, as DNA: TGTGCCAGCAGTGATTCGGGCCAGCCCCAGCATTTT. Amino acids: CASSDSGQPQHF.